This TCR beta chain was captured by sequencing in a study of T-cell memory formation after mild COVID-19. In this sample, this clonotype turned up a few times. What it binds is unknown. Points from the study as a whole: Cross-reactive memory seemingly joined, as some responding clones were found in pre-infection memory.

Trimming left V 5 bases short and J 0 bases short, with 7 bases between. Germline V gives CDR1 SGHTA, CDR2 FQGNSA. The CDR3 consists of 14 residues. TCRdb itself ran the 5' RACE reads through MiXCR, one entry per CDR3 protein. Among 200,000 to 250,000 distinct CDR3 sequences, under 12% were seen once, and the ten largest hold approximately 2.8%. The specimen sequenced was PBMCs or a T cell subset sorted from them (not recorded which). This chain uses TRBV7-2 with TRBJ1-4; D gene uncertain. The clonotype originates from a man younger than 35 who had mild COVID-19 (a few samples of this study predate the infection). Cell type and time point are not known. CDR3 protein: CASSPHTTNEKLFF. CDR3 sequence (DNA): TGTGCCAGCAGCCCACACACAACTAATGAAAAACTGTTTTTT.